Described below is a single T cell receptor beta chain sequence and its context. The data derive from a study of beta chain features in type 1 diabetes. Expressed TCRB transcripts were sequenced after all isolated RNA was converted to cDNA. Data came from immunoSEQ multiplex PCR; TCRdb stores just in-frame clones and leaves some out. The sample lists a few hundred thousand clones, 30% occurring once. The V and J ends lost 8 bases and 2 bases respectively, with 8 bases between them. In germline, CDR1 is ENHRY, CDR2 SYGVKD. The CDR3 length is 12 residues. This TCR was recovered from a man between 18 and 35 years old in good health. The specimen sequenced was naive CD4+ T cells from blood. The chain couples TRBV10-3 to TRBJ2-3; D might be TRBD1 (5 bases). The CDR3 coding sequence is TGTGCCATCGCGACAGCCACAGATACGCAGTATTTT. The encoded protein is CAIATATDTQYF.